The source of this T cell receptor beta chain is a study of T cells in localized non-small cell lung cancer (dated by TCRdb to 2018 to 2020). Describing the broader study: The study analyzed T cell repertoires of under 250 early-stage NSCLC patients, comparing tumors and uninvolved tumor-adjacent lungs. The cohort comprised 236 treatment-naïve NSCLC patients with resected, localized lung tumors. The mean age of the NSCLC patients was about 64 years, with 120 to 150 men and 110 or so women. The paper as a whole reports these results and caveats: Because multi-region tumor sequencing was not done, intratumor heterogeneity could not be ruled out. Because of the exploratory design, TCR variables were selected using unadjusted p-values without false-discovery rate correction. A median of roughly 60 of the top 100 tumor clones were detected in paired uninvolved adjacent lung, and 28 of these tumor clones were also found among the top 100 clones of the paired uninvolved adjacent lung. Uninvolved tumor-adjacent lung showed the highest T cell clonality, higher than tumor, which suggests more focused antigenic responses in the adjacent lung. Longer overall survival was associated with higher blood T cell density, whereas shorter survival was associated with higher adjacent-lung clonality.

The immunoSEQ Assay was used to sequence TCR beta CDR3 regions from DNA. In the source study's methods: To compute T cell density, TCR beta template counts were normalized to usable DNA, which was estimated by amplifying housekeeping genes. Richness was estimated with the preseqR package, extrapolating to 400,000 templates for PBMC samples and 120,000 templates for tissue samples. Clonality was taken to be one minus Pielou's evenness. Tissue-enriched TCRs were identified by differential abundance testing using productive amino-acid clonotypes, minimum total count 5 and alpha 0.1. The Jaccard Index and the Morisita Overlap Index were used to quantify repertoire overlap between compartments. TCR beta CDR3s were clustered by GLIPH together with public tetramer-defined viral CDR3s, and at least three viral sequences plus V-gene enrichment were required for viral motifs. TCRdb mirrors the immuneACCESS table, restricted to in-frame sequences. Some clones are absent from its copies; in checked studies, under half trace to an unresolved V gene, and the reason for the others is unknown. D and trimming come from the DNA, and the V and J calls and clone size come from that table. For this sample there are over a thousand clones; 36% appear just once. Of the sample, approximately 13% falls within the top ten clones.

Based on its abundance in the sample, this clone is medium-sized (0.01 to 0.1%). Its antigen is unknown. Base quality data are lacking; no much larger clone is found one base away. For CDR1 and CDR2, the germline V gene lists LGHNT and FRNRAP. The CDR3 starts with the cysteine, ends with the phenylalanine, and has 13 residues. The CDR3 DNA has 39 bases and is translated from base 1. At diagnosis, tumor, uninvolved tumor-adjacent lung and peripheral blood were collected and then preserved as a mix of FFPE and fresh-frozen material. The source of this sequence is a male donor aged 60 or over with stage II squamous cell lung carcinoma. Source: lung tumor tissue, taken before any cancer treatment. The rearrangement combines TRBV12-5 with TRBJ2-5, with 7 bases matching TRBD1. The nucleotide sequence is TGTGCCAGCGGTGACAGGGCCAGCGGGACCCAGTACTTC. Its translation reads: CASGDRASGTQYF. Supplemented by the reference TRBV12-5 and TRBJ2-5 proteins around the CDR3, the complete variable domain is DARVTQTPRHKVTEMGQEVTMRCQPILGHNTVFWYRQTMMQGLELLAYFRNRAPLDDSGMPKDRFSAEMPDATLATLKIQPSEPRDSAVYFCASGDRASGTQYFGPGTRLLVL.